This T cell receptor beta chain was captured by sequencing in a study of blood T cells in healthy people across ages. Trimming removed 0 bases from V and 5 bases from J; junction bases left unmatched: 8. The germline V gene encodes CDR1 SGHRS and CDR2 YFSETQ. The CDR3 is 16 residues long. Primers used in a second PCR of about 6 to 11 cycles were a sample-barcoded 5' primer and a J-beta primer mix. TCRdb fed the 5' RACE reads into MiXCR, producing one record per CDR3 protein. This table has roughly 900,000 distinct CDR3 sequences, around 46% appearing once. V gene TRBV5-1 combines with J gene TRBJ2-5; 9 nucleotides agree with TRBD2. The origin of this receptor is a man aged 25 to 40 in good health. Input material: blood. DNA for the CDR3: TGCGCCAGCAGCTTGGCAGCGGGGGGCCTCGTGGAGACCCAGTACTTC. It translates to CASSLAAGGLVETQYF.